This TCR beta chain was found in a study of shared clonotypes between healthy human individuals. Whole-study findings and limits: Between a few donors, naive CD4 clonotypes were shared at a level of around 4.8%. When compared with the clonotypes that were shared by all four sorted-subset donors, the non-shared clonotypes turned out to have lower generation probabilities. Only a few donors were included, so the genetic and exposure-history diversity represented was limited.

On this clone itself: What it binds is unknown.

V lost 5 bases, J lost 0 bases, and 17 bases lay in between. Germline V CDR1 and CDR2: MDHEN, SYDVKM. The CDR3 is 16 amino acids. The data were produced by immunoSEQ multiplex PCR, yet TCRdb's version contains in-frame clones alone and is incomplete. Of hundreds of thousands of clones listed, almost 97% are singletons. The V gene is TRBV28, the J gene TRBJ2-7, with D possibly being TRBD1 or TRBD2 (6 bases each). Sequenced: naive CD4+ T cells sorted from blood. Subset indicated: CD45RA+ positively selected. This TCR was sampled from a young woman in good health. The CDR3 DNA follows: TGTGCCAGCAGTCCTACTCTAGGGGGGAGCTCCTACGAGCAGTACTTC. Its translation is CASSPTLGGSSYEQYF.